The sequence of this T cell receptor (beta chain) was determined in a study of technical replicates of blood from several donors. Trimming pared 3 bases from V and 5 bases from J, leaving 14 bases between. CDR1 SGHRS and CDR2 YFSETQ come from the germline V gene. CDR3 length equals 15 residues. TCRdb keeps only in-frame clones here, not all; method: immunoSEQ multiplex PCR. This sample has roughly 71,000 clones, with around 90% found just once. Sample: T cells isolated from PBMCs. The receptor was isolated from a human donor in good health. J is TRBJ1-4 and V is TRBV5-1; a weak D match, TRBD1 (5 bases). CDR3 bases: TGCGCCAGCAGCTCAGACAGAGGCAAAAATGAAAAACTGTTTTTT. Amino acid sequence: CASSSDRGKNEKLFF.